These 5 T cell receptor beta chains share one sample of origin, sequenced in a study. TCRdb used MiXCR to reprocess the RT-PCR reads, holding one entry per CDR3 protein. In the table there are more than 550,000 distinct CDR3 sequences, approximately 15% of which are singletons. The sequenced sample consisted of memory CD4+ T cells from blood. These receptor sequences come from a female donor in good health, serving as a healthy control.

The chain employs TRBV5-1 and TRBJ1-2, with 8 bases aligning to TRBD1. Trimming removed 4 bases from V and 6 bases from J; junction bases left unmatched: 8. Germline V gene sequence: CDR1 SGHRS, CDR2 YFSETQ. This CDR3 comprises 14 residues. The CDR3 region is CASSADRGADGYTF. CDR3 sequence (DNA): TGCGCCAGCAGCGCCGACAGGGGTGCGGATGGCTACACCTTC.

This chain links TRBV27 with TRBJ1-3, with D unclear. The CDR3 totals 13 residues. CDR1 is MNHEY, CDR2 SMNVEV, per germline (reference sequence). Trimming shortened V by 4 bases and J by 2 bases, and 6 bases separated the two germline ends. DNA of the CDR3: TGTGCCAGCAGTTATCAGGCTGGAAACACCATATATTTT. Translating gives CASSYQAGNTIYF.

This clonotype appeared a few times. The chain combines TRBV7-9 with TRBJ1-2; tentatively, D is TRBD1 (5 bases). Germline lookup yields CDR1 SEHNR and CDR2 FQNEAQ (reference sequence). The CDR3 extends over 14 amino acids. V was pared by 4 bases and J by 3 bases, with 12 bases between. The CDR3 spells CASSSGVGDYGYTF. The CDR3 DNA sequence: TGTGCCAGCAGCTCCGGGGTAGGGGACTATGGCTACACCTTC.

This clonotype was detected only a few times. The chain recombines TRBV5-1 with TRBJ2-3; possibly TRBD1 for D (6 bases). CDR3 size: 16 residues. Germline lookup yields CDR1 SGHRS and CDR2 YFSETQ. The V end was cut by 4 bases, the J end by 4 bases, with 19 bases between. The CDR3 loop is CASSIVQGPPADTQYF. The CDR3 coding sequence is TGCGCCAGCAGCATCGTACAGGGTCCCCCAGCAGATACGCAGTATTTT.

The chain employs TRBV9 and TRBJ2-2, with D uncertain. The CDR3 consists of 13 residues. The germline CDR1 and CDR2 sequences are SGDLS and YYNGEE. Trimming shortened V by 3 bases and J by 6 bases, and 9 bases separated the two germline ends. The CDR3 sequence is CASSGLGSGELFF. The CDR3 DNA follows: TGTGCCAGCAGCGGGTTAGGGTCCGGGGAGCTGTTTTTT.